This TCR beta chain was recorded in a study of a mutant IDH1 vaccine in newly diagnosed glioma (dated by TCRdb to 2020 to 2022). Looking at the study overall: Across visits V03 through V10, patients got a total of eight vaccinations, given in weeks 1, 3, 5, 7, 11, 15, 19 and 23. Vaccination began 4-6 weeks after radiotherapy alone, or alongside temozolomide cycles in the chemotherapy-containing groups. For exploratory analyses, longitudinal TCRB deep sequencing was carried out in more than 20 treated patients wherever samples were available. Before enrollment, most patients had been given radiochemotherapy with temozolomide as standard therapy, while the rest had received either radiotherapy alone or temozolomide alone. Peripheral blood was collected at six visits: V03 (baseline), V05, V07, V10, V12 and V13. Of the approximately 34 patients who were treated, around 60% were male and roughly 40% were female, and the mean age was around 43 years.

Overall study outcomes, separate from this receptor: It was noted by the authors that analyses of patient blood samples could not be reproduced owing to sample limitations. Availability determined which PBMC samples were chosen for TCRB deep sequencing. Vaccine-induced immune responses across multiple MHC alleles were detected in 93.3% of patients. No apparent relationship was observed between pseudoprogression and alterations in the top peripheral T cell clonotypes detected by TCRB sequencing.

Trimmed from V: 5 bases; trimmed from J: 3 bases; junction bases lacking a gene match: 7. The CDR3 runs 14 amino acids, cysteine and phenylalanine included. Only CDR3 DNA is held: 42 bases, read in frame from base 1. The germline V gene gives CDR1 as SNHLY and CDR2 as FYNNEI. The time point label here, explained by the study, means: week 11, during vaccination. Each vaccine dose, consisting of 300 ug of a 20-mer mutant IDH1 peptide in Montanide, was administered subcutaneously with topical imiquimod. The donors had newly diagnosed IDH1-mutant astrocytomas of WHO grade 3 or 4 that showed loss of nuclear ATRX. The samples were drawn from NOA16, a multicentre, single-arm, open-label phase I trial in Germany that tested a mutant IDH1 peptide vaccine in humans for the first time. The DNeasy Blood and Tissue Kit was used to extract genomic DNA from EDTA blood for TCRB sequencing. Concerning this clone itself: No cognate antigen has been identified for it. It has no much larger one-base neighbor in the sample; base qualities were not kept.

Library prep was done by the immunoSEQ multiplex PCR assay. Following the manufacturer's protocol, the hsTCRB Kit was used to amplify rearranged TCR beta chain sequences. Sequencing of TCRB libraries was carried out on an Illumina MiSeq. The authors processed their data as follows. The kit vendor's proprietary platform handled demultiplexing, trimming and gene mapping. As stored in TCRdb, this immuneACCESS dataset retains in-frame rearrangements with V and J assigned. A fraction of the clones does not appear; measured against another copy, unresolved V genes explain less than half of the discrepancy, and the remainder lacks a known reason. The D gene and trimming were derived from the DNA, and the V and J assignments and clone size from that table. This sample holds 110,000 or so clones; 90% were observed only once. The ten most abundant clones make up 0.61% of the sample.

This TCR came from a woman aged 50 to 60 with glioma. The chain couples TRBV2 to TRBJ2-7; 7 bases in the middle match TRBD1. Material: PBMCs, obtained from a glioma patient whose treatment included an IDH1 peptide vaccine. Read as DNA, the sequence is TGTGCCAGCAGTTGGACAGGCGGTAACTACGAGCAGTACTTC. Its amino acids are CASSWTGGNYEQYF.